A selection of T cell receptor beta chains follows, all from one sample in a study of CD8 T cells in Susac syndrome. TCRdb reprocessed the immunoSEQ multiplex PCR reads via MiXCR and lists one record per CDR3 protein. The sample records approximately 190,000 distinct CDR3 sequences, 90% to 96% being singletons. The sample taken for sequencing was CD4+ T cells from PBMCs. These receptors all stem from a human donor with Susac syndrome. Each CDR3 is given with its conserved first and last residue. Fields, in order: D gene, clone size, V gene, J gene, CDR3 DNA, CDR3 protein. D genes are given only for firm matches. Size tells how often a clone was seen (once, few, many) or the class of an expanded clone, and some rows leave it out.

>NA|NA|TRBV2|TRBJ1-2
TGTGCCAGCAGCACTGACTTAGTCTATGGCTACACCTTC
CASSTDLVYGYTF
>TRBD2|NA|TRBV7-9|TRBJ2-7
TGTGCCAGCAGCTTGCGGGGGTGGGAGCAGTACTTC
CASSLRGWEQYF
>NA|NA|TRBV4-1|TRBJ1-2
TGCGCCAGCAGCCAAGAAGTGGACCTCTATGGCTACACCTTC
CASSQEVDLYGYTF
>NA|few|TRBV13|TRBJ2-3
TGTGCCAGCAGCTTAGTTACAGATACGCAGTATTTT
CASSLVTDTQYF
>NA|NA|TRBV2|TRBJ2-7
TGTGCCACCGGCGATGTGGGCTCCTACGAGCAGTACTTC
CATGDVGSYEQYF
>TRBD2|once|TRBV19|TRBJ2-1
TGTGCCAGTAGTACCCCCGGGGCGGGGGGGCGGAATGAGCAGTTCTTC
CASSTPGAGGRNEQFF
>TRBD1|NA|TRBV7-3|TRBJ1-1
TGTGCCAGCAGCTTAAGGGCAGGGGGTACGTACACTGAAGCTTTCTTT
CASSLRAGGTYTEAFF
>NA|NA|TRBV6-1|TRBJ2-6
TGTGCCAGCAACAGGGTTTCCACCCCCGGCTCTGGGGCCAACGTCCTGACTTTC
CASNRVSTPGSGANVLTF
>NA|NA|TRBV10-3|TRBJ1-1
TGTGCCATCAGTGAGTCGAGAACTGAAGCTTTCTTT
CAISESRTEAFF
>NA|NA|TRBV7-2|TRBJ1-1
TGTGCCAGCAGCTTAGTCCGGGACACTGAAGCTTTCTTT
CASSLVRDTEAFF
>NA|NA|TRBV9|TRBJ2-5
TGTGCCAGCAGCTTTAACTCGGGGGAGACCCAGTACTTC
CASSFNSGETQYF
>NA|NA|TRBV30|TRBJ2-1
TGTGCCTGGAGGGGGGACGGGAATGAGCAGTTCTTC
CAWRGDGNEQFF